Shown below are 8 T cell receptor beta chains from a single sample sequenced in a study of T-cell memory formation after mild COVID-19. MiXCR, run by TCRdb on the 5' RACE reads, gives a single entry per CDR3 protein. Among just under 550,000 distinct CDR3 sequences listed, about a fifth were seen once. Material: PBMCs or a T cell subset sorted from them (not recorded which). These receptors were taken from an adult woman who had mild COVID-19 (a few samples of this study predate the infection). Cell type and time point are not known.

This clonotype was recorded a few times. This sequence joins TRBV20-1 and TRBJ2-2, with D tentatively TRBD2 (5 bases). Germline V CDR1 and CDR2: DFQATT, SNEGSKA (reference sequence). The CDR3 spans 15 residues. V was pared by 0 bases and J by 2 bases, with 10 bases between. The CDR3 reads CSARDLGINTGELFF. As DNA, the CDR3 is TGCAGTGCTAGAGATCTCGGGATCAACACCGGGGAGCTGTTTTTT.

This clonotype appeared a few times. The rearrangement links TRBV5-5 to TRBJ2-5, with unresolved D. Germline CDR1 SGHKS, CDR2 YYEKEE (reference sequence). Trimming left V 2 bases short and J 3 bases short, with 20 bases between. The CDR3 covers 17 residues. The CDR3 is CASSFGVGGLLEETQYF. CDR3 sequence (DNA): TGTGCCAGCAGCTTTGGAGTGGGCGGCCTTCTTGAAGAGACCCAGTACTTC.

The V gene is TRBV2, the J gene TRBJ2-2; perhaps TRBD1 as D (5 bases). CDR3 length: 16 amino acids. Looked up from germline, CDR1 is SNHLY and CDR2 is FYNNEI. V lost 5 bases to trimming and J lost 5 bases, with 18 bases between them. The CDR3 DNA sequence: TGTGCCAGCAGTTTTCTAGAATTCAGGGATACCGGGGAGCTGTTTTTT. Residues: CASSFLEFRDTGELFF.

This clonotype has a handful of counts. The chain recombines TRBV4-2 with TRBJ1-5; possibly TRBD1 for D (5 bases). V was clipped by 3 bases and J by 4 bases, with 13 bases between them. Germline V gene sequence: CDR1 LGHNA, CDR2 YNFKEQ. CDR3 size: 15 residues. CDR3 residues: CASSHRGGENQPQHF. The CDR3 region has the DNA TGTGCCAGCAGCCACCGAGGAGGGGAGAATCAGCCCCAGCATTTT.

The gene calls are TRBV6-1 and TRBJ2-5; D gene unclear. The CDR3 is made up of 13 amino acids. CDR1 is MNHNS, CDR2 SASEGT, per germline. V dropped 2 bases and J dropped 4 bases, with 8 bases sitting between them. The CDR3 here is CASSEFGRETQYF. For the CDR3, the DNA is TGTGCCAGCAGTGAATTCGGACGAGAGACCCAGTACTTC.

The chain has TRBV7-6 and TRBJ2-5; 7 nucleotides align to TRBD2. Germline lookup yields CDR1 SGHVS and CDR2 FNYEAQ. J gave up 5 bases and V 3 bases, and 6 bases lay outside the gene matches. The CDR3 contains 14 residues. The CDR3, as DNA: TGTGCCAGCAGCTTTTCGGGGGGTTTGGAGACCCAGTACTTC. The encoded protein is CASSFSGGLETQYF. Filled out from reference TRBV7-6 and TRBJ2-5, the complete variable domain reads GAGVSQSPRYKVTKRGQDVALRCDPISGHVSLYWYRQALGQGPEFLTYFNYEAQQDKSGLPNDRFSAERPEGSISTLTIQRTEQRDSAMYRCASSFSGGLETQYFGPGTRLLVL.

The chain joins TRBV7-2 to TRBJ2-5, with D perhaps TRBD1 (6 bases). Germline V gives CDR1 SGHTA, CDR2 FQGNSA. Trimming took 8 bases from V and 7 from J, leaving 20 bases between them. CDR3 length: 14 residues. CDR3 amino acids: CASETAQGLGTQYF. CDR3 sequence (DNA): TGTGCCAGCGAAACAGCACAGGGTTTGGGGACCCAGTACTTC.

The CDR3 protein is CSARVRRKNTEAFF. CDR3 nucleotide sequence: TGCAGTGCTAGAGTGAGGCGGAAGAACACTGAAGCTTTCTTT. The V call is TRBV20-1, the J call TRBJ1-1, with D unclear. The CDR3 runs 14 residues. Germline V gene sequence: CDR1 DFQATT, CDR2 SNEGSKA (reference sequence). V shed 1 base and J shed 1 base, with 10 bases lying between them.